The 5 T cell receptor beta chains reported below all come from one sample, sequenced in a study of blood T cell repertoires in COVID-19. Clones were sequenced by immunoSEQ multiplex PCR, and TCRdb holds only the in-frame ones, with some missing. The sample yields tens of thousands of clones, 75% to 95% seen once. Sequenced input: peripheral blood. The receptors were sampled from a woman aged 60-75 years with active COVID-19.

V usage is TRBV4-1 and J usage is TRBJ1-4, with a weak D call TRBD1 (5 bases). Germline-derived CDR1 and CDR2 are MGHRA and YSYEKL. This CDR3 comprises 18 residues. The V and J ends lost 2 bases and 5 bases respectively, with 21 bases between them. The chain's CDR3 is CASSQTEEQDKNNEKLFF. CDR3 DNA sequence: TGCGCCAGCAGCCAAACCGAAGAACAGGACAAAAACAATGAAAAACTGTTTTTT.

This chain joins TRBV7-9 and TRBJ2-1; no definite D call. Between the trimmed V and J ends, which lost 5 bases and 1 base, there was a span of 6 bases. The germline V gene has CDR1 SEHNR and CDR2 FQNEAQ (reference sequence). This CDR3 is built from 13 residues. This CDR3 reads CASSPRSYNEQFF. The CDR3 DNA reads as TGTGCCAGCAGCCCTAGATCCTACAATGAGCAGTTCTTC.

The J gene is TRBJ2-7, the V gene TRBV5-1; 11 positions agree with TRBD1. This CDR3 is 15 amino acids long. V dropped 4 bases and J dropped 0; count of bases not matched to a gene: 3. Germline V gene lookup returns CDR1 SGHRS and CDR2 YFSETQ. Here the CDR3 DNA reads TGCGCCAGCAGCGAGGGGACAGGGGGCTCCTACGAGCAGTACTTC. Its protein is CASSEGTGGSYEQYF.

This chain joins TRBV28 and TRBJ2-7, with D possibly being TRBD1 (6 bases). The CDR3 totals 15 residues. The ends were cut back, 4 bases at V and 1 base at J, with 14 bases in the middle. Germline CDR1 is MDHEN and CDR2 is SYDVKM. The CDR3 nucleotides are TGTGCCAGCAGTTCTCCACAGGGAAGGTCCTACGAGCAGTACTTC. Its translation: CASSSPQGRSYEQYF.

The V gene is TRBV4-1, the J gene TRBJ1-2; 7 bases agree with TRBD1. This CDR3 comprises 15 residues. V shed 5 bases, J shed 4 bases, and the junction held 10 bases outside the gene matches. Germline CDR1 MGHRA, CDR2 YSYEKL. The CDR3 sequence: CASSLRTGPVYGYTF. CDR3 nucleotide sequence: TGCGCCAGCAGCTTACGGACAGGACCCGTCTATGGCTACACCTTC.